The rows below give T cell receptor beta chains drawn from one sample of a study of blood T cell repertoires in COVID-19. Only in-frame clones appear in the TCRdb table, and some are missing; sequencing was by immunoSEQ multiplex PCR. Of roughly 260,000 clones listed, about nine tenths are singletons. The source material was PBMCs or T cells enriched from blood (not recorded which). The receptor set was obtained from a human donor in a cohort exposed to, infected with or recovered from COVID-19 (not recorded which). The donor label of this sample is uncertain. Each CDR3 is given with its conserved first and last residue. The D gene is left open where the match is weak. Some rows have no size entry. The others give once, few or many, or a class for an expanded clone.

TRBJ1-2,14,TRBD1,TRBV3-1/TRBV3-2,.,CASSQDWDRGGYTF,TGTGCCAGCAGCCAAGATTGGGACAGGGGTGGCTACACCTTC
TRBJ2-3,16,TRBD2,TRBV7-2,.,CASSLLAGGLGDTQYF,TGTGCCAGCAGCTTGCTAGCGGGGGGGCTTGGAGATACGCAGTATTTT
TRBJ1-4,15,TRBD1,TRBV2,.,CASNEPGQDNEKLFF,TGTGCCAGCAACGAGCCCGGACAGGATAATGAAAAACTGTTTTTT
TRBJ2-7,14,.,TRBV7-2,.,CASSLNSWVPEQYF,TGTGCCAGCAGCTTAAACAGCTGGGTACCCGAGCAGTACTTC
TRBJ2-3,14,.,TRBV5-4,.,CASSLTGRTDTQYF,TGTGCCAGCAGCCTCACTGGTCGCACAGATACGCAGTATTTT
TRBJ2-6,16,TRBD1,TRBV24-1,.,CATSDQGVPGANVLTF,TGTGCCACCAGTGATCAGGGGGTACCTGGGGCCAACGTCCTGACTTTC
TRBJ1-1,14,.,TRBV19,.,CASSRPPENTEAFF,TGTGCCAGTAGTAGGCCCCCTGAGAACACTGAAGCTTTCTTT
TRBJ2-3,16,.,TRBV18,once,CASSPPWQGPSNTQYF,TGTGCCAGCTCACCACCGTGGCAGGGGCCTAGTAATACGCAGTATTTT
TRBJ2-1,14,TRBD2,TRBV19,.,CASNSGGGWNEQFF,TGTGCCAGTAATAGCGGGGGCGGTTGGAATGAGCAGTTCTTC
TRBJ2-1,14,TRBD1,TRBV7-9,.,CASSLSDRGFEQFF,TGTGCCAGCAGCTTATCCGACAGGGGATTTGAGCAGTTCTTC
TRBJ1-6,16,TRBD1,TRBV19,.,CASSRGQGSYNSPLHF,TGTGCCAGTAGTAGGGGACAGGGATCCTATAATTCACCCCTCCACTTT
TRBJ1-2,12,.,TRBV7-6,.,CASSLAGGSYTF,TGTGCCAGCAGCTTAGCCGGAGGGAGCTACACCTTC
TRBJ2-7,17,.,TRBV7-9,.,CASSPVPLGPVRAEQYF,TGTGCCAGCAGCCCCGTCCCTTTGGGGCCCGTACGAGCCGAGCAGTACTTC
TRBJ2-5,14,.,TRBV7-2,once,CASSLSSGQETQYF,TGTGCCAGCAGCTTGTCCTCCGGGCAAGAGACCCAGTACTTC
TRBJ2-2,15,.,TRBV9,.,CASSGSGANTGELFF,TGTGCCAGCAGCGGCTCGGGGGCGAACACCGGGGAGCTGTTTTTT
TRBJ1-5,13,TRBD1,TRBV30,once,CAWSPQGDQPQHF,TGTGCCTGGAGTCCCCAGGGGGATCAGCCCCAGCATTTT
TRBJ2-7,14,.,TRBV7-9,.,CASSLAALPYEQYF,TGTGCCAGCAGCTTAGCCGCCCTACCCTACGAGCAGTACTTC
TRBJ2-1,16,.,TRBV5-1,few,CASSLGGESSYNEQFF,TGCGCCAGCAGCTTGGGGGGAGAAAGCTCCTACAATGAGCAGTTCTTC
TRBJ1-1,23,TRBD1,TRBV13,.,CASSLLRWRGQGARVSRNTEAFF,TGTGCCAGCAGCTTGCTAAGGTGGAGGGGACAGGGGGCCCGAGTTAGTCGGAACACTGAAGCTTTCTTT
TRBJ2-7,16,TRBD1,TRBV5-1,.,CASSPSDRAWDGEQYF,TGCGCCAGCAGCCCTTCTGACAGGGCCTGGGACGGGGAGCAGTACTTC
TRBJ1-2,18,.,TRBV1,.,CTSSQDPLLEGARYGYTF,TGCACCAGCAGCCAAGACCCCCTACTAGAGGGGGCACGATATGGCTACACCTTC
TRBJ2-3,15,TRBD2,TRBV6-5,.,CASSYAGGPVDTQYF,TGTGCCAGCAGTTACGCGGGGGGGCCGGTTGATACGCAGTATTTT
TRBJ1-2,14,.,TRBV19,.,CASSIVQGNYGYTF,TGTGCCAGTAGTATAGTTCAGGGGAACTATGGCTACACCTTC
TRBJ1-3,15,.,TRBV6-1,.,CASSETIYSGNTIYF,TGTGCCAGCAGTGAAACGATCTACTCTGGAAACACCATATATTTT
TRBJ1-2,12,.,TRBV20-1,.,CSASLPNYGYTF,TGCAGTGCTAGTCTTCCCAACTATGGCTACACCTTC
TRBJ2-6,16,.,TRBV7-6,.,CASSLESGPGANVLTF,TGTGCCAGCAGCTTAGAGTCAGGGCCCGGGGCCAACGTCCTGACTTTC
TRBJ2-6,18,.,TRBV11-2,.,CASSSIRGGASGANVLTF,TGTGCCAGCAGCTCAATTAGGGGGGGCGCCTCTGGGGCCAACGTCCTGACTTTC
TRBJ2-7,13,TRBD2,TRBV11-3,few,CASSAGTTGEQYF,TGTGCCAGCAGCGCCGGGACTACGGGCGAGCAGTACTTC
TRBJ2-5,12,.,TRBV5-8,.,CASRVEWETQYF,TGTGCCAGCAGGGTAGAATGGGAGACCCAGTACTTC
TRBJ2-5,14,TRBD2,TRBV13,.,CASSRTSGKETQYF,TGTGCCAGCAGCCGGACTAGCGGGAAAGAGACCCAGTACTTC
TRBJ2-3,15,.,TRBV5-8,.,CASSLGLLGTDTQYF,TGTGCCAGCAGCTTGGGACTACTGGGCACAGATACGCAGTATTTT
TRBJ2-2,15,.,TRBV5-1,.,CASSLAVGDTGELFF,TGCGCCAGCAGCTTGGCCGTAGGGGACACCGGGGAGCTGTTTTTT
TRBJ1-5,14,.,TRBV15,.,CATSRDRSPRREHF,TGTGCCACCAGCAGAGATCGAAGTCCCAGGCGGGAGCATTTT
TRBJ1-2,15,.,TRBV29-1,.,CSVEGERRTVYGYTF,TGCAGCGTTGAGGGTGAGCGGAGAACAGTTTATGGCTACACCTTC
TRBJ1-3,15,TRBD1,TRBV9,.,CASSVGTDSGNTIYF,TGTGCCAGCAGCGTCGGGACAGACTCTGGAAACACCATATATTTT
TRBJ1-1,12,TRBD1,TRBV5-1,.,CASSIGTAEAFF,TGCGCCAGCAGCATCGGGACAGCTGAAGCTTTCTTT
TRBJ1-3,15,.,TRBV7-9,.,CASSPTGSSGNTIYF,TGTGCCAGCAGCCCCACAGGGAGCTCTGGAAACACCATATATTTT
TRBJ2-2,14,.,TRBV6-1,.,CASSEAGVTGELFF,TGTGCCAGCAGTGAAGCAGGAGTTACCGGGGAGCTGTTTTTT
TRBJ1-5,14,TRBD1,TRBV5-6,.,CASSIYRGNQPQHF,TGTGCCAGCAGCATCTACAGGGGGAATCAGCCCCAGCATTTT
TRBJ2-3,13,.,TRBV7-2,.,CASSPERAQTQYF,TGTGCCAGCAGCCCGGAGCGGGCACAAACGCAGTATTTT
TRBJ2-5,14,TRBD1,TRBV6-5,.,CASSRTTGRETQYF,TGTGCCAGCAGTAGGACGACAGGGAGAGAGACCCAGTACTTC
TRBJ2-7,13,.,TRBV2,.,CASSGPQLFEQYF,TGTGCCAGCAGTGGGCCCCAGTTGTTCGAGCAGTACTTC
TRBJ2-3,16,TRBD1,TRBV30,once,CAWSVLGTGGTDTQYF,TGTGCCTGGAGCGTCCTGGGGACAGGGGGAACAGATACGCAGTATTTT
TRBJ1-2,13,.,TRBV28,.,CASNKQGNYGYTF,TGTGCCAGCAATAAACAGGGTAACTATGGCTACACCTTC
TRBJ2-7,19,TRBD1,TRBV5-8,once,CASSLGRDRVPLPTYEQYF,TGTGCCAGCAGCTTGGGTAGGGACAGGGTTCCCCTGCCTACCTACGAGCAGTACTTC
TRBJ2-7,15,.,TRBV27,.,CASTSRPGVSYEQYF,TGTGCCAGCACTAGCAGGCCGGGGGTCTCCTACGAGCAGTACTTC
TRBJ1-5,17,TRBD1,TRBV18,once,CASSPAFGQGGNQPQHF,TGTGCCAGCTCACCTGCCTTTGGACAGGGGGGCAATCAGCCCCAGCATTTT
TRBJ1-1,13,.,TRBV7-9,.,CASSYEGNTEAFF,TGTGCCAGCAGCTACGAGGGGAACACTGAAGCTTTCTTT
TRBJ2-1,16,TRBD2,TRBV5-1,.,CASSLIAGGHHNEQFF,TGCGCCAGCAGCTTGATAGCGGGGGGGCATCACAATGAGCAGTTCTTC
TRBJ2-2,17,TRBD1,TRBV4-1,.,CASSQVATGILTGELFF,TGCGCCAGCAGCCAAGTTGCGACAGGGATACTAACAGGGGAGCTGTTTTTT
TRBJ2-1,17,.,TRBV7-9,.,CASSFTFSGISYNEQFF,TGTGCCAGCAGCTTCACCTTTTCCGGGATTTCCTACAATGAGCAGTTCTTC
TRBJ2-7,18,TRBD1,TRBV11-2,.,CASSPFRGDRARSDEQYF,TGTGCCAGCAGCCCCTTCAGGGGGGACAGGGCAAGATCCGACGAGCAGTACTTC
TRBJ1-1,14,.,TRBV30,.,CAWSRQQVHTEAFF,TGTGCCTGGAGTAGACAACAGGTCCACACTGAAGCTTTCTTT
TRBJ2-1,13,.,TRBV3-1/TRBV3-2,.,CASSQLTGSEQFF,TGTGCCAGCAGCCAACTTACAGGTAGCGAGCAGTTCTTC
TRBJ2-1,14,TRBD1,TRBV12-5,.,CASGPGQGDNEQFF,TGTGCTAGTGGTCCCGGACAGGGCGACAATGAGCAGTTCTTC
TRBJ1-2,16,.,TRBV7-8,.,CASSPYAGKANYGYTF,TGTGCCAGCAGCCCTTATGCAGGGAAGGCTAACTATGGCTACACCTTC
TRBJ2-7,14,TRBD1,TRBV15,.,CATSWGTGPYEQYF,TGTGCCACCAGCTGGGGGACAGGGCCGTACGAGCAGTACTTC
TRBJ2-5,13,.,TRBV5-1,once,CASSLNGQETQYF,TGCGCCAGCAGCTTGAACGGCCAAGAGACCCAGTACTTC
TRBJ1-1,15,.,TRBV9,.,CASTFVPDTNTEAFF,TGTGCCAGCACCTTTGTACCCGACACAAACACTGAAGCTTTCTTT
TRBJ2-1,14,.,TRBV5-4,.,CASSLAGAYNEQFF,TGTGCCAGCAGCTTGGCAGGGGCCTACAATGAGCAGTTCTTC